This TCR beta chain was identified in a study of post-analysis software for immune sequencing data. Study details: As for disease course, relapsing-remitting, secondary progressive and progressive-relapsing multiple sclerosis were all included. Study results and limitations: Relative to controls, patients had five TRBV segments at higher frequency, with TRBV5-6, TRBV5-1 and TRBV20-1 among these. Controls significantly exceeded multiple sclerosis patients in normalized Chao1 diversity.

Built from TCR beta cDNA, the libraries had unique molecular identifiers in them. Input amounts of about 0.95 to 11 million T cells were used. These gave some 500,000 cDNA molecules, so each molecule approximated one T cell. TCRdb called the PCR reads again in MiXCR, with one record for every CDR3 protein. Seen here are 170,000 or so distinct CDR3 sequences, roughly 31% observed once, and the top ten hold roughly 1.6%. CDR1 is SGHRS, CDR2 YFSETQ, per germline. This CDR3 has 14 residues. Trimming left V 0 bases short and J 10 bases short, with 17 bases between. In this sample, this clonotype turned up a few times. Its antigen is unknown.

Sequenced material: blood. The J gene is TRBJ2-7, the V gene TRBV5-1; D is possibly TRBD1 or TRBD2 (5 bases each). The TCR was taken from a girl aged 10 to 17 with multiple sclerosis. The CDR3 here is CASSLAGPAELQYF. CDR3 DNA: TGCGCCAGCAGCTTGGCGGGGCCTGCTGAACTACAGTACTTC.